The 20 T cell receptor beta chains given below trace back to one sample, sequenced in a study of blood T cell repertoires in COVID-19. Profiled with immunoSEQ multiplex PCR; TCRdb holds only in-frame clones, not every one. The data hold about 350,000 clones, with 85% to 90% observed a single time. Sequences were obtained from peripheral blood. The receptors shown here come from a woman aged 65 to 85 with COVID-19, enrolled during active disease.

J is TRBJ1-1 and V is TRBV19; D might be TRBD1 (5 bases). Germline values: CDR1 LNHDA, CDR2 SQIVND (reference sequence). Trimming removed 3 bases from V and 5 bases from J, with 10 bases in between. The CDR3 has 13 amino acids. The CDR3 region has the DNA TGTGCCAGTAGTATCCCCAGGGCGACTGAAGCTTTCTTT. Translating it yields CASSIPRATEAFF.

This sequence joins TRBV2 and TRBJ1-2; the D gene is possibly TRBD1 (5 bases). Trimming stripped 6 bases from V and 6 bases from J, with 14 bases between. The CDR3 is 13 amino acids. Germline assignment: CDR1 SNHLY and CDR2 FYNNEI. As DNA, the CDR3 is TGTGCCAGCAGGTTGGGAGGGGCAGATGGCTACACCTTC. It encodes CASRLGGADGYTF.

This clone was observed a few times. This chain connects TRBV6-1 to TRBJ1-4; a weak D match, TRBD1 (6 bases). Germline V gene data show CDR1 as MNHNS and CDR2 as SASEGT. The CDR3 loop spans 15 amino acids. V lost 2 bases to trimming and J lost 6 bases, with 13 bases between them. The CDR3 protein is CASSERGGRDEKLFF. The CDR3 region has the DNA TGTGCCAGCAGTGAAAGGGGGGGAAGGGATGAAAAACTGTTTTTT.

The chain combines TRBV3-1 (or the pseudogene TRBV3-2) with TRBJ2-1; 9 bases are shared with TRBD2. The V gene end was trimmed by 5 bases and the J gene end by 6 bases; junction bases not matched to a gene: 8. CDR1 is LGHDT and CDR2 is YNNKEL in the germline V gene (reference sequence). The CDR3 spans 15 residues. The CDR3 protein is CASSRAGGSFNEQFF. The CDR3 DNA is TGTGCCAGCAGCAGAGCGGGGGGCAGTTTCAATGAGCAGTTCTTC.

V gene TRBV27 combines with J gene TRBJ1-3; D is uncertain. The CDR3 length is 13 residues. The V end was cut by 11 bases, the J end by 0 bases, with 11 bases between. Germline CDR1 is MNHEY and CDR2 is SMNVEV (reference sequence). The CDR3 sequence: CAVGAPSGNTIYF. The DNA of the CDR3 is TGTGCCGTCGGAGCTCCCTCTGGAAACACCATATATTTT.

This clone was observed a single time. The chain employs TRBV19 and TRBJ2-7; TRBD2 might be the D (6 bases). Germline V gene lookup returns CDR1 LNHDA and CDR2 SQIVND (reference sequence). Trimming removed 6 bases from V and 0 bases from J, with 15 bases in between. This CDR3 contains 15 residues. The CDR3 sequence: CASSRSRDSSYEQYF. The CDR3 coding sequence is TGTGCCAGTAGCCGTTCACGGGACTCCTCCTACGAGCAGTACTTC. Variable domain in full (rest from reference TRBV19 and TRBJ2-7): DGGITQSPKYLFRKEGQNVTLSCEQNLNHDAMYWYRQDPGQGLRLIYYSQIVNDFQKGDIAEGYSVSREKKESFPLTVTSAQKNPTAFYLCASSRSRDSSYEQYFGPGTRLTVT.

This chain uses TRBV4-1 with TRBJ2-7, with 10 bases matching TRBD1. CDR3 size: 16 residues. V trimming: 0 bases; J trimming: 4 bases; junction bases outside the gene matches: 6. The germline CDR1 and CDR2 sequences are MGHRA and YSYEKL. CDR3 in amino acids: CASSQDHGTGVYEQYF. CDR3 DNA: TGCGCCAGCAGCCAAGATCACGGGACAGGGGTTTACGAGCAGTACTTC.

In this sample, this clone turned up once. The gene calls are TRBV9 and TRBJ2-7, with 9 bases identical to TRBD1. Germline CDR1 SGDLS, CDR2 YYNGEE. Trimming at V came to 6 bases and at J to 6 bases, leaving 10 bases not matched to a gene. CDR3 length: 14 amino acids. The CDR3 loop is CASNEGTGFAEQYF. In nucleotides, the CDR3 is TGTGCCAGCAACGAAGGGACAGGGTTCGCCGAGCAGTACTTC.

The chain has TRBV9 and TRBJ1-5, with a tentative D call TRBD1 (6 bases). CDR1 is SGDLS, CDR2 YYNGEE, per germline. This CDR3 is built from 14 residues. Between the trimmed V and J ends, which lost 4 bases and 4 bases, there was a span of 12 bases. The CDR3 sequence: CASSKSTGNQPQHF. The DNA for the CDR3 is TGTGCCAGCAGCAAGAGTACAGGGAATCAGCCCCAGCATTTT.

This CDR3 reads CASYGGLNPHEQYF. The CDR3 DNA reads as TGTGCCAGTTACGGGGGGCTAAACCCCCACGAGCAGTACTTC. This sequence joins TRBV6-5 and TRBJ2-7, with a tentative D call TRBD2 (7 bases). This CDR3 is 14 amino acids long. Germline values: CDR1 MNHEY, CDR2 SVGAGI. Deletions cut 9 bases from V and 5 bases from J, with 20 bases between.

The table lists this clone with a few counts. The V gene is TRBV11-2, the J gene TRBJ1-2; the D is unclear. The CDR3 has 15 amino acids. The germline gives CDR1 SGHAT, CDR2 FQNNGV. V lost 1 base and J 4 bases, leaving 13 bases between the germline ends. The CDR3 DNA follows: TGTGCCAGCAGCTTAGGCGGTGGCAACCCCTATGGCTACACCTTC. Residues: CASSLGGGNPYGYTF.

The chain employs TRBV11-2 and TRBJ2-3; 7 bases are shared with TRBD2. The V and J ends lost 7 bases and 2 bases, in that order; junction bases with no gene match: 6. Germline CDR1 reads SGHAT; CDR2 reads FQNNGV. The CDR3 is 14 amino acids. The CDR3 DNA reads TGTGCCAGCAATATAGCGGGCTACACAGATACGCAGTATTTT. Its protein product is CASNIAGYTDTQYF.

J is TRBJ2-5 and V is TRBV5-4; D possibly corresponds to TRBD2 (7 bases). The V gene lost 1 base and the J gene lost 4 bases, with 20 bases spanning the gap. CDR1 and CDR2 from the germline V gene are SGHNT and YYREEE (reference sequence). The CDR3 is made up of 17 amino acids. CDR3 region: CASSLWGRRGGVETQYF. The CDR3 region has the DNA TGTGCCAGCAGCTTGTGGGGGCGTAGAGGGGGGGTAGAGACCCAGTACTTC.

Only one count was recorded for this clone. The chain is built from TRBV5-1 and TRBJ2-7; unclear D gene. The V and J ends lost 2 bases and 3 bases respectively, with 12 bases between them. This CDR3 has 14 residues. CDR1 SGHRS and CDR2 YFSETQ come from the germline V gene. This chain's CDR3 is CASSLARQVYEQYF. As DNA, the CDR3 is TGCGCCAGCAGCTTAGCTCGACAAGTCTACGAGCAGTACTTC.

CDR3 DNA sequence: TGCGCCAGCAGCTTGGGGATAGCGGGGGGCTACAATGAGCAGTTCTTC. Protein sequence: CASSLGIAGGYNEQFF. The genes are TRBV5-1 and TRBJ2-1; 10 nucleotides line up with TRBD2. CDR1 and CDR2 (germline): SGHRS, YFSETQ. With V trimmed by 0 bases and J by 3 bases, 3 bases remained unmatched. The CDR3 has 16 amino acids.

This clone was detected a few times. The V call is TRBV5-1, the J call TRBJ2-7; possible D gene TRBD1, 6 bases. The V end lost 5 bases, the J end lost 6 bases, and 15 bases lay between the germline ends. The germline gives CDR1 SGHRS, CDR2 YFSETQ. CDR3 length: 13 amino acids. Here the CDR3 DNA reads TGCGCCAGCAGATACGGACAGTCTTCCGAGCAGTACTTC. Translating it yields CASRYGQSSEQYF.

This clone was seen a few times. The J gene is TRBJ1-1, the V gene TRBV11-2; D ambiguous. CDR1 and CDR2 from the germline V gene are SGHAT and FQNNGV. The CDR3 runs 14 residues. V lost 7 bases to trimming and J lost 1 base, with 13 bases between them. The CDR3 DNA follows: TGTGCCAGCATACCCGCCGACAAGAACACTGAAGCTTTCTTT. Translation: CASIPADKNTEAFF.

The chain recombines TRBV5-4 with TRBJ1-2, with a possible D match to TRBD1 (5 bases). The V gene's germline CDR1 is SGHNT and CDR2 YYREEE (reference sequence). The V end was cut by 1 base, the J end by 0 bases, with 7 bases between. This CDR3 has 14 amino acids. The CDR3 nucleotides are TGTGCCAGCAGCTTGACGGGGGCTAACTATGGCTACACCTTC. This translates into CASSLTGANYGYTF.

The V and J genes are TRBV19 and TRBJ1-1; D not resolved. From germline, CDR1 is LNHDA and CDR2 SQIVND (reference sequence). Trimming took off 4 bases at V and 2 bases at J, with 8 bases between the two ends. This CDR3 is built from 13 residues. CDR3 region: CASSTQKNTEAFF. DNA for the CDR3: TGTGCCAGTAGTACACAGAAAAACACTGAAGCTTTCTTT.

The CDR3 reads CASSFPSGGAWANIQYF. The CDR3 coding sequence is TGTGCCAGCAGTTTTCCTAGCGGGGGGGCCTGGGCAAACATTCAGTACTTC. The chain has TRBV28 and TRBJ2-4; 12 nucleotides align to TRBD2. The germline CDR1 and CDR2 sequences are MDHEN and SYDVKM. This CDR3 has 17 amino acids. With 3 bases clipped from V and 6 bases from J, the junction kept 9 bases outside the gene matches. The full variable domain, completed using reference TRBV28 and TRBJ2-4, is DVKVTQSSRYLVKRTGEKVFLECVQDMDHENMFWYRQDPGLGLRLIYFSYDVKMKEKGDIPEGYSVSREKKERFSLILESASTNQTSMYLCASSFPSGGAWANIQYFGAGTRLSVL.